The clone carrying this TCR beta chain was seen just once. Its antigen is as yet unknown. A multiplex PCR was run with 60 Vbeta primers and 13 Jbeta primers. Assay: immunoSEQ multiplex PCR; the TCRdb copy retains only in-frame clones and omits some. The sample holds 150,000 or so clones; over 70% are singletons and the top ten take 1.3%. The data were obtained in a study of cytomegalovirus exposure and HLA in healthy donors. Study-level findings and limits: Likely technical artifact: a cluster of highly shared sequence variants. Fewer N-insertions than the 666-donor mean were reportedly shown by an Asian-associated ancestry cluster in a later analysis. Through in vitro validation, three CMV-associated chains were shown to be specific for CMV antigens. Researchers had no immune exposure information except CMV serostatus available.

Per germline, CDR1 SGHTA and CDR2 FQGTGA. The ends lost 2 bases at V and 4 bases at J; junction bases unmatched: 8. This CDR3 comprises 16 residues. The chain joins TRBV7-3 to TRBJ2-1, with 7 bases lining up with TRBD2. The sequenced sample consisted of PBMCs. The TCR sequence derives from a man aged 50 to 60 in good health and CMV-seropositive. CDR3 nucleotides: TGTGCCAGCAGCTTAGGGTCCCTTAGCGGGTACAATGAGCAGTTCTTC. Its protein is CASSLGSLSGYNEQFF.